The sequence of this TCR beta chain was determined in a study of post-analysis software for immune sequencing data. Study-wide findings and caveats: Patients used roughly five TRBV segments, including TRBV5-6, TRBV5-1 and TRBV20-1, more often than controls.

This clonotype was counted a few times. No antigen is known for it. The J segment lost 3 bases and the V segment lost 7 bases, leaving 10 bases of the junction unmatched. CDR1 and CDR2 (germline): SEHNR, FQNEAQ (reference sequence). The CDR3 sequence is 16 residues long. Unique molecular identifiers were carried by the TCR beta cDNA libraries. TCRdb processed the PCR reads anew with MiXCR; each CDR3 protein has one entry. Counted here are about half a million distinct CDR3 sequences, around 31% occurring once; the ten biggest clones make up around 5.9%. This clonotype was obtained from a girl under 18 with multiple sclerosis. J is TRBJ2-2 and V is TRBV7-9; TRBD1 agrees at 8 bases. The specimen sequenced was blood. The chain's CDR3 is CASTPIGQGHTGELFF. CDR3 nucleotide sequence: TGTGCCAGCACCCCTATAGGACAGGGCCACACCGGGGAGCTGTTTTTT.